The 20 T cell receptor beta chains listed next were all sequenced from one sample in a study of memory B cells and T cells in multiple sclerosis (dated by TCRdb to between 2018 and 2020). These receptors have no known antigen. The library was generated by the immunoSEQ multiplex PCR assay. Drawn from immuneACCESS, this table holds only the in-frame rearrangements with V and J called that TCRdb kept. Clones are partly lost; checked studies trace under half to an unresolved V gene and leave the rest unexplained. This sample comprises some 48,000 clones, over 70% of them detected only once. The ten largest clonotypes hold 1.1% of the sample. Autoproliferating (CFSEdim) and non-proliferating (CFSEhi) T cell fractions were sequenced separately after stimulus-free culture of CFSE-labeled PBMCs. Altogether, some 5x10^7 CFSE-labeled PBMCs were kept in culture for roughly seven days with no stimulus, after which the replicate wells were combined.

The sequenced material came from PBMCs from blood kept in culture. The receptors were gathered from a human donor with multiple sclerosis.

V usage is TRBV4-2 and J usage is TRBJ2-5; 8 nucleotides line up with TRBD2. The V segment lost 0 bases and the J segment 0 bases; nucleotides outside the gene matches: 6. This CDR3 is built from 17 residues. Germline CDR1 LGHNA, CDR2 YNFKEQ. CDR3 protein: CASSQEPSGGNQETQYF. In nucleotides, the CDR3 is TGTGCCAGCAGCCAAGAACCCAGCGGGGGCAACCAAGAGACCCAGTACTTC.

CDR3 sequence: CASSYSYYGSSYEQYF. Written as DNA, the CDR3 is TGTGCCAGCAGTTACTCGTATTACGGGAGCTCCTACGAGCAGTACTTC. The V and J genes are TRBV6-5 and TRBJ2-7; D is possibly TRBD2 (6 bases). V dropped 0 bases and J dropped 0 bases, with 12 bases sitting between them. CDR1 MNHEY and CDR2 SVGAGI come from the germline V gene. The length of the CDR3 is 16 residues.

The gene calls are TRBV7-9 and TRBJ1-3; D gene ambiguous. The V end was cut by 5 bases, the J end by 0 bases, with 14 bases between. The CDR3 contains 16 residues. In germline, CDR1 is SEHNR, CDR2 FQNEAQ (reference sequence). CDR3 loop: CASSHISSSSGNTIYF. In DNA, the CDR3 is TGTGCCAGCAGCCATATCTCCTCTAGCTCTGGAAACACCATATATTTT.

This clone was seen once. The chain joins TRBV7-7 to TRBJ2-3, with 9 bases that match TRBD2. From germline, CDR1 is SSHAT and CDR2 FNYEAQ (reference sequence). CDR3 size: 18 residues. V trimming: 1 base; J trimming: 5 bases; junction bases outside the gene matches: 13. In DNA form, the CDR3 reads TGTGCCAGCAGCTTAGTGACTGGGCTAGCGGGGTGCATAGATACGCAGTATTTT. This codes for CASSLVTGLAGCIDTQYF. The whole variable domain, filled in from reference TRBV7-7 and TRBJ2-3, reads GAGVSQSPRYKVTKRGQDVTLRCDPISSHATLYWYQQALGQGPEFLTYFNYEAQPDKSGLPSDRFSAERPEGSISTLTIQRTEQRDSAMYRCASSLVTGLAGCIDTQYFGPGTRLTVL.

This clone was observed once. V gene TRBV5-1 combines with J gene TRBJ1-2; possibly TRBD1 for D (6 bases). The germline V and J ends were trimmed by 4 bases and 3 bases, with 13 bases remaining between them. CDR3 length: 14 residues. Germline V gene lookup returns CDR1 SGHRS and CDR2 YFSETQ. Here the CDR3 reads CASSISGVHYGYTF. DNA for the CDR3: TGCGCCAGCAGCATTTCAGGGGTTCACTATGGCTACACCTTC. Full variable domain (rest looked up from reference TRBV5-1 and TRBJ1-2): KAGVTQTPRYLIKTRGQQVTLSCSPISGHRSVSWYQQTPGQGLQFLFEYFSETQRNKGNFPGRFSGRQFSNSRSEMNVSTLELGDSALYLCASSISGVHYGYTFGSGTRLTVV.

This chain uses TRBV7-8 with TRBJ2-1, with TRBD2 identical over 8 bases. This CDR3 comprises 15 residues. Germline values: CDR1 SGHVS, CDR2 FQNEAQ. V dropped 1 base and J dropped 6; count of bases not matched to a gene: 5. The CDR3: CASSLGVSGANEQFF. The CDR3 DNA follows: TGTGCCAGCAGCTTAGGTGTTAGCGGGGCCAATGAGCAGTTCTTC. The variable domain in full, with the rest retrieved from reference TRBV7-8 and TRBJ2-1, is GAGVSQSPRYKVAKRGQDVALRCDPISGHVSLFWYQQALGQGPEFLTYFQNEAQLDKSGLPSDRFFAERPEGSVSTLKIQRTQQEDSAVYLCASSLGVSGANEQFFGPGTRLTVL.

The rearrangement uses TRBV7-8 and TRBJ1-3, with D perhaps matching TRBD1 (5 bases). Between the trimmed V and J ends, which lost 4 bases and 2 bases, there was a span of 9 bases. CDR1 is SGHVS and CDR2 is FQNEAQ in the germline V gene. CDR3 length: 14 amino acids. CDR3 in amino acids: CASSSGRAGNTIYF. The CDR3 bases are TGTGCCAGCAGCTCAGGGAGGGCTGGAAACACCATATATTTT.

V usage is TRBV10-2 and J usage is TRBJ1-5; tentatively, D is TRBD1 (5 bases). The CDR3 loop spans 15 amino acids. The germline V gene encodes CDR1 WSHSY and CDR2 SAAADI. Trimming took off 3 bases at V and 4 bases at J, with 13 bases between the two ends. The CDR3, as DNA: TGCGCCAGCAGTGACCCGGGACGGCGGAATCAGCCCCAGCATTTT. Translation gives CASSDPGRRNQPQHF.

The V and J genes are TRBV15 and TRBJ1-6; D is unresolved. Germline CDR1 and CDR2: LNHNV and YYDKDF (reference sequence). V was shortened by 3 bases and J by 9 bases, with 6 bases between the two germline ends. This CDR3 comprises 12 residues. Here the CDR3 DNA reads TGTGCCACCAGCAGCCCAAGTTCACCCCTCCACTTT. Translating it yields CATSSPSSPLHF.

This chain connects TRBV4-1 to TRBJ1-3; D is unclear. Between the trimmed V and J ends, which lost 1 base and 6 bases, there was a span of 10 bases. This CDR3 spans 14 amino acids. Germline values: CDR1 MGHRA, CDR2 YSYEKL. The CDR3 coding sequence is TGCGCCAGCAGCCAAGTCCGCTCAAAAAACACCATATATTTT. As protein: CASSQVRSKNTIYF.

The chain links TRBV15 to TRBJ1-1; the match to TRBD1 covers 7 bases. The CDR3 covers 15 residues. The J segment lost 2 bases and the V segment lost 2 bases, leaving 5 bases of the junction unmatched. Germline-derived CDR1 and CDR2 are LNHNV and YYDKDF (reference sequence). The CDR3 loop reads CATSRLQGTNTEAFF. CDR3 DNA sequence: TGTGCCACCAGCAGACTACAGGGGACAAACACTGAAGCTTTCTTT. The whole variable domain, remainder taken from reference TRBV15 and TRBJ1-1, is DAMVIQNPRYQVTQFGKPVTLSCSQTLNHNVMYWYQQKSSQAPKLLFHYYDKDFNNEADTPDNFQSRRPNTSFCFLDIRSPGLGDTAMYLCATSRLQGTNTEAFFGQGTRLTVV.

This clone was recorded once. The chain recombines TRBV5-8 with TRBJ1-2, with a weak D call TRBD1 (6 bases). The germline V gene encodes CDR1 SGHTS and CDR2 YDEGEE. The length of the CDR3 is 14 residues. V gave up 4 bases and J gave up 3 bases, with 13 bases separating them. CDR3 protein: CASSKGQNYYGYTF. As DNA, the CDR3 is TGTGCCAGCAGCAAAGGACAGAACTACTATGGCTACACCTTC.

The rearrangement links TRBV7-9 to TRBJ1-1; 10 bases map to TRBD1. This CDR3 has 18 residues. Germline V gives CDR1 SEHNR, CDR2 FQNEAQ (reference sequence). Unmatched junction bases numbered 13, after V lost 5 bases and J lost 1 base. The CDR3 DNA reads TGTGCCAGCAGCCCCCCGACAGGGGGCCGATTGGGGAACACTGAAGCTTTCTTT. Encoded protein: CASSPPTGGRLGNTEAFF.

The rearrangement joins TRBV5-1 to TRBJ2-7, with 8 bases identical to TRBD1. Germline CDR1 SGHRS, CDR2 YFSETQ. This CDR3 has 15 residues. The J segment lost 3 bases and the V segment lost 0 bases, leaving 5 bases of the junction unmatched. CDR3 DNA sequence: TGCGCCAGCAGCTTGGTGCAGGGGGCGGGCTACGAGCAGTACTTC. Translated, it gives CASSLVQGAGYEQYF.

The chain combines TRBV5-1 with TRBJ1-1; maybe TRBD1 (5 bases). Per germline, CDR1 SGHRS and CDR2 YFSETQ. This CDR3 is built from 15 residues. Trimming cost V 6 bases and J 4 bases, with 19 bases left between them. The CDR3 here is CASIPSSGAGTEAFF. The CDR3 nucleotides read TGCGCCAGCATCCCGTCGTCCGGGGCAGGCACTGAAGCTTTCTTT.

This chain's CDR3 is CATSSKIGEGRMNTEAFF. The CDR3 bases are TGTGCCACCAGCAGTAAAATTGGTGAGGGGAGAATGAACACTGAAGCTTTCTTT. The chain uses TRBV15 and TRBJ1-1; possible D gene TRBD1, 5 bases. The germline V gene has CDR1 LNHNV and CDR2 YYDKDF (reference sequence). V was cut by 3 bases and J by 0 bases, with 20 bases left in between. CDR3 size: 18 residues.

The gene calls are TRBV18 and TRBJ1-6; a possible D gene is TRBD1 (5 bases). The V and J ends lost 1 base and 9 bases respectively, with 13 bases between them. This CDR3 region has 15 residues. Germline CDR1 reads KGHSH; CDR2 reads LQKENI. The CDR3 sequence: CASSPQAGSFSPLHF. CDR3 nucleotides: TGTGCCAGCTCACCACAGGCAGGGTCGTTTTCACCCCTCCACTTT. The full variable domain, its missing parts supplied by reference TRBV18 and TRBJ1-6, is NAGVMQNPRHLVRRRGQEARLRCSPMKGHSHVYWYRQLPEEGLKFMVYLQKENIIDESGMPKERFSAEFPKEGPSILRIQQVVRGDSAAYFCASSPQAGSFSPLHFGNGTRLTVT.

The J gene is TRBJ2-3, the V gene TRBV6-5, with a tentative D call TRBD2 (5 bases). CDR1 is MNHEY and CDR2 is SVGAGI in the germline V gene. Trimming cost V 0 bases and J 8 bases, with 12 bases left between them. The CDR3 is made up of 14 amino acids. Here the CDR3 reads CASSYSVPAGTQYF. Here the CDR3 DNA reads TGTGCCAGCAGTTACTCCGTCCCGGCGGGTACGCAGTATTTT.

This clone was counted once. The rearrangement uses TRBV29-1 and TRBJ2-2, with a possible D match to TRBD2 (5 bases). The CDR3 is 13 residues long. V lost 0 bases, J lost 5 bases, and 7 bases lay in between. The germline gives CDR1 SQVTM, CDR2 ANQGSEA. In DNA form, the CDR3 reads TGCAGCGTTGAAGATACGGGGACCGGGGAGCTGTTTTTT. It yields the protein CSVEDTGTGELFF.

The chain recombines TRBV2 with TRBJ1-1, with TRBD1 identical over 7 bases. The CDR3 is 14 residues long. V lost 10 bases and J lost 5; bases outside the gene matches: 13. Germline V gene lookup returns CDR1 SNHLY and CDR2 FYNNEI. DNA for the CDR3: TGTGCCACCAATTCAGGGGGAATGGGAACTGAAGCTTTCTTT. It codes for CATNSGGMGTEAFF.